The 11 T cell receptor beta chains below were found in one sample sequenced in a study of low-dose radiotherapy and immunotherapy resistance in tumors. Time point noted: before trial treatment. First-strand cDNA relied on TRAV- and TRBV-specific primers spanning alpha and beta chains. TCRs were put through 20 to 25 PCR cycles of amplification with Phusion. A constant-region primer and the V-primer adapter served as the primer pair. A single record per CDR3 protein comes from TCRdb applying MiXCR to the reads. The sample has around 99,000 distinct CDR3 sequences; more than 7.5% are singletons. This specimen was PBMCs, taken before treatment. Receptors originate from a male donor with prostate cancer.

This clonotype was seen at least ten times. The CDR3 bases are TGTGCCAGCAGCCAATACCAGGGGAGGCGGCCGAAAGCTTTCTTT. Translation gives CASSQYQGRRPKAFF. This chain connects TRBV3-1 to TRBJ1-1, with D tentatively TRBD1 (6 bases). Trimming left V 2 bases short and J 9 bases short, with 19 bases between. There are 15 residues in the CDR3. CDR1 and CDR2 from the germline V gene are LGHDT and YNNKEL (reference sequence).

Many counts were recorded for this clonotype. J is TRBJ2-1 and V is TRBV7-9, with D possibly TRBD1 on 6 matching bases. CDR3 length: 16 residues. In germline, CDR1 is SEHNR, CDR2 FQNEAQ (reference sequence). Trimming stripped 2 bases from V and 4 bases from J, with 15 bases between. The CDR3 region has the DNA TGTGCCAGCAGCTTATCCGGACAGCCAATATACAATGAGCAGTTCTTC. The encoded protein is CASSLSGQPIYNEQFF. The complete variable domain, with remaining parts taken from reference TRBV7-9 and TRBJ2-1, reads DTGVSQNPRHKITKRGQNVTFRCDPISEHNRLYWYRQTLGQGPEFLTYFQNEAQLEKSRLLSDRFSAERPKGSFSTLEIQRTEQGDSAMYLCASSLSGQPIYNEQFFGPGTRLTVL.

This clonotype was observed at least ten times. The chain couples TRBV5-4 to TRBJ2-7; TRBD1 agrees at 8 bases. V was pared by 4 bases and J by 3 bases, with 12 bases of the junction left unmatched. This CDR3 has 16 residues. Germline CDR1 is SGHNT and CDR2 is YYREEE (reference sequence). CDR3 bases: TGTGCCAGCAGCCCCGGGCCGATTGGACAGGGCTACGAGCAGTACTTC. Encoded protein: CASSPGPIGQGYEQYF.

This clonotype was picked up many times. The chain employs TRBV3-1 and TRBJ1-1; 7 bases are shared with TRBD1. V was clipped by 6 bases and J by 4 bases; unmatched bases: 5. CDR1 and CDR2 (germline): LGHDT, YNNKEL (reference sequence). CDR3 length: 13 residues. Written as DNA, the CDR3 is TGTGCCAGCAGTCGACAGGGCGGCACTGAAGCTTTCTTT. Translating gives CASSRQGGTEAFF.

Many counts were recorded for this clonotype. The J gene is TRBJ1-1, the V gene TRBV5-1; TRBD1 agrees at 8 bases. CDR1 is SGHRS, CDR2 YFSETQ, per germline. V was clipped by 5 bases and J by 4 bases; unmatched bases: 4. The CDR3 runs 13 residues. In nucleotides, the CDR3 is TGCGCCAGCAGTTCCACAGGGGGCACTGAAGCTTTCTTT. Its translation is CASSSTGGTEAFF.

At least ten counts were recorded for this clonotype. The rearrangement joins TRBV6-5 to TRBJ1-4, with D perhaps matching TRBD1 (5 bases). The CDR3 is made up of 16 amino acids. CDR1 and CDR2 (germline): MNHEY, SVGAGI. Between the trimmed V and J ends, which lost 2 bases and 0 bases, there was a span of 10 bases. The CDR3 sequence: CASSYGRAATNEKLFF. The DNA of the CDR3 is TGTGCCAGCAGTTACGGCAGGGCCGCAACTAATGAAAAACTGTTTTTT.

This clonotype was detected many times. The chain's CDR3 is CSVDGTGGGKLFF. CDR3 nucleotide sequence: TGCAGCGTTGATGGGACAGGGGGAGGAAAACTGTTTTTT. This chain connects TRBV29-1 to TRBJ1-4, with 11 bases matching TRBD1. Trimming took 3 bases from V and 10 from J; bases not matched to a gene: 4. Germline V gives CDR1 SQVTM, CDR2 ANQGSEA. This CDR3 contains 13 residues.

In its sample, this clonotype was seen many times. The chain employs TRBV7-2 and TRBJ2-3; 13 bases fit TRBD2. The CDR3 extends over 16 amino acids. Looked up from germline, CDR1 is SGHTA and CDR2 is FQGNSA. V shed 4 bases, J shed 2 bases, and the junction held 3 bases outside the gene matches. CDR3 sequence (DNA): TGTGCCAGCAGCTCGGGACTAGCGGGAAACACAGATACGCAGTATTTT. It specifies CASSSGLAGNTDTQYF.

This clonotype was recorded at least ten times. The rearrangement uses TRBV25-1 and TRBJ2-1; 10 bases align to TRBD1. With V trimmed by 6 bases and J by 7 bases, 9 bases remained unmatched. The CDR3 is made up of 15 amino acids. The V gene's germline CDR1 is MGHDK and CDR2 SYGVNS. The CDR3 coding sequence is TGTGCCAGCAGCCCGACAGGGGGCGCGTTTAATGAGCAGTTCTTC. The encoded protein is CASSPTGGAFNEQFF.

This clonotype was counted many times. The CDR3 loop is CASSLGQPYEQYF. DNA of the CDR3: TGTGCCAGCAGTTTAGGCCAACCCTACGAGCAGTACTTC. V gene TRBV12-3 or TRBV12-4 combines with J gene TRBJ2-7; no clear D. V shed 1 base and J shed 2 bases, with 6 bases lying between them. This CDR3 spans 13 amino acids.

This clonotype was seen ten or more times. In DNA form, the CDR3 reads TGTGCCAGCAGTTACAGGACGGGTAGCACAGATACGCAGTATTTT. Translating gives CASSYRTGSTDTQYF. V is TRBV6-2 or TRBV6-3 and J is TRBJ2-3, with D uncertain. The CDR3 is 15 residues long. The germline V gene encodes CDR1 MNHEY and CDR2 SVGEGT. V was cut by 2 bases and J by 0 bases, with 9 bases left in between.